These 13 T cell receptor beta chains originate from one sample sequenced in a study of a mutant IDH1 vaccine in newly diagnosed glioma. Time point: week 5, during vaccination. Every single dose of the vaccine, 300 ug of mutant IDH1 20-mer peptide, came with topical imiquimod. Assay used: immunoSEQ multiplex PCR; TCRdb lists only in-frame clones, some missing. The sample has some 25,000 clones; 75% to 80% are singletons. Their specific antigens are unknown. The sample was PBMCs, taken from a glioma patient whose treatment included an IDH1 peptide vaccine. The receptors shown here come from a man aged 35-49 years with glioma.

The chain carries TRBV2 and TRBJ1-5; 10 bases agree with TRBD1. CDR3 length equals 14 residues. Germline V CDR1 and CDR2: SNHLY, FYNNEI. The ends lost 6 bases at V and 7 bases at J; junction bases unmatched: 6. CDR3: CASSGQGGGQPQHF. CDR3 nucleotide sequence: TGTGCCAGCAGCGGACAGGGGGGAGGGCAGCCCCAGCATTTT.

CDR3 sequence: CASSAGLELTDTQYF. The CDR3 coding sequence is TGTGCCAGCAGCGCCGGACTAGAACTCACAGATACGCAGTATTTT. The rearrangement links TRBV9 to TRBJ2-3; TRBD2 agrees at 7 bases. The trim removed 3 bases at V and 2 bases at J, leaving 6 bases unmatched. Germline V gene data show CDR1 as SGDLS and CDR2 as YYNGEE. The CDR3 totals 15 residues.

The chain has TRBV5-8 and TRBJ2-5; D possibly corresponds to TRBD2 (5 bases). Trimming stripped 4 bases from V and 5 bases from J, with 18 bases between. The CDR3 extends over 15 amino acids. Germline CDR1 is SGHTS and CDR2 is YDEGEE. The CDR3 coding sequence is TGTGCCAGCAGCCGACTACTAGGCTATGGGGAGACCCAGTACTTC. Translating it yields CASSRLLGYGETQYF.

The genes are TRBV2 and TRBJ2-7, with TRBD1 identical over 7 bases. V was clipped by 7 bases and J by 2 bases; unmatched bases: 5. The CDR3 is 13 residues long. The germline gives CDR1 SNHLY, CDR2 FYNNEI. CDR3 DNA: TGTGCCAGCACCGGGACAGAAGCCTACGAGCAGTACTTC. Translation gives CASTGTEAYEQYF.

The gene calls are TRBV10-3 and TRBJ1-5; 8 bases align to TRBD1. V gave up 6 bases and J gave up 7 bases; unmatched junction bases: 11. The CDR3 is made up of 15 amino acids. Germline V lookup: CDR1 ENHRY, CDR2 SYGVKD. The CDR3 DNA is TGTGCCATCAGCCCGGGACAGGTGTCAGGGCAGCCCCAGCATTTT. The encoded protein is CAISPGQVSGQPQHF.

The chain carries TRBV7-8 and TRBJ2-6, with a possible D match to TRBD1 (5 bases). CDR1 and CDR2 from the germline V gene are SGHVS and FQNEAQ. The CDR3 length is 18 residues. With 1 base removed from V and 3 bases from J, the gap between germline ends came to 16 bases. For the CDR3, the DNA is TGTGCCAGCAGCTTAGGGGTGGGCAGGGTTCGTGGGGCCAACGTCCTGACTTTC. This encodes CASSLGVGRVRGANVLTF.

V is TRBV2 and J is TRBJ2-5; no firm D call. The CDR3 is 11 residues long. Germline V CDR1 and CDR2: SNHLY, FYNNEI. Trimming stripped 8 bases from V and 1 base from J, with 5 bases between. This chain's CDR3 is CASGIQETQYF. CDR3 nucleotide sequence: TGTGCCAGCGGGATCCAAGAGACCCAGTACTTC.

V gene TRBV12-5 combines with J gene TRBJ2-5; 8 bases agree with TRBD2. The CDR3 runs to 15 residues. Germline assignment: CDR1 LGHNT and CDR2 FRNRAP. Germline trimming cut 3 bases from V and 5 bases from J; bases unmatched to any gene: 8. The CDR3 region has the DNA TGTGCTAGTGGTTTAGCGGGGGCGATAGGCGAGACCCAGTACTTC. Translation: CASGLAGAIGETQYF. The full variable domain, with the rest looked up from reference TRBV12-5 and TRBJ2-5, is DARVTQTPRHKVTEMGQEVTMRCQPILGHNTVFWYRQTMMQGLELLAYFRNRAPLDDSGMPKDRFSAEMPDATLATLKIQPSEPRDSAVYFCASGLAGAIGETQYFGPGTRLLVL.

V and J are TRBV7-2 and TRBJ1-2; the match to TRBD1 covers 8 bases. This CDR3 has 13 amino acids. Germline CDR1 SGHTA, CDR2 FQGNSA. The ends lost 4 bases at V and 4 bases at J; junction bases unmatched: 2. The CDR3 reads CASSSGGFYGYTF. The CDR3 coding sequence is TGTGCCAGCAGCTCAGGGGGCTTCTATGGCTACACCTTC.

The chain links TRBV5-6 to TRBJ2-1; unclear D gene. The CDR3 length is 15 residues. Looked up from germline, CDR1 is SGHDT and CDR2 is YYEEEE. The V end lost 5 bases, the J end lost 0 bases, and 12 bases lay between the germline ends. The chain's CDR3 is CASSYDVPSYNEQFF. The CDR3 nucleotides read TGTGCCAGCAGTTATGACGTCCCCTCCTACAATGAGCAGTTCTTC.

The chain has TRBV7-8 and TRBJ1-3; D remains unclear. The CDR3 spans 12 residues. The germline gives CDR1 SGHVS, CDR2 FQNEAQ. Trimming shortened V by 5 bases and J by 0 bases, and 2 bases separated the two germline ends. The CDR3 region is CASSPSGNTIYF. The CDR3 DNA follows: TGTGCCAGCAGCCCCTCTGGAAACACCATATATTTT.

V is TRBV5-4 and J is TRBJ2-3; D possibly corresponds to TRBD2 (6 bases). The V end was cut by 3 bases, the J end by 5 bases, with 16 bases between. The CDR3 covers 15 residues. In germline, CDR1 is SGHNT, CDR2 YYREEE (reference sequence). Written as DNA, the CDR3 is TGTGCCAGCAGCTCCCTAGCGCGTCCCGGAGATACGCAGTATTTT. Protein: CASSSLARPGDTQYF. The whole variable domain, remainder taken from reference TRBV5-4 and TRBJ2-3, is ETGVTQSPTHLIKTRGQQVTLRCSSQSGHNTVSWYQQALGQGPQFIFQYYREEENGRGNFPPRFSGLQFPNYSSELNVNALELDDSALYLCASSSLARPGDTQYFGPGTRLTVL.

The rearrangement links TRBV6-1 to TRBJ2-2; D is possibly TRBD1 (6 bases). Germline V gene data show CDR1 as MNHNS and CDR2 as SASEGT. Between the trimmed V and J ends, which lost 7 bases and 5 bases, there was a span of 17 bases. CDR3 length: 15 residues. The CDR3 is CASTPQGGLTGELFF. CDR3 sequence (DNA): TGTGCCAGCACTCCCCAAGGGGGTCTGACCGGGGAGCTGTTTTTT.